Following are 15 T cell receptor beta chains from one sample sequenced in a study of blood T cell repertoires in COVID-19. Using immunoSEQ multiplex PCR, the repertoire was profiled, and TCRdb retains in-frame clones only, with some absent. The data hold some 100,000 clones, with around 90% observed a single time. Material: peripheral blood. The origin of the receptors is a woman at least 80 years old with active COVID-19.

The V and J genes are TRBV21-1 and TRBJ1-2; TRBD1, the D gene given by the table, was not confirmed from the DNA. TRBV21-1 has pseudogene status. CDR3 length equals 15 residues. The chain's CDR3 is CASSKALTGYYGYTF. The CDR3 coding sequence is TGTGCCAGCAGCAAAGCCTTGACAGGGTACTATGGCTACACCTTC.

This chain joins TRBV28 and TRBJ1-4; the match to TRBD1 covers 7 bases. J was trimmed by 8 bases and V by 2 bases; bases with no gene match: 8. Germline CDR1 and CDR2: MDHEN and SYDVKM. The CDR3 is 15 amino acids. The CDR3 loop is CASSLAGAGGEKLFF. The CDR3 bases are TGTGCCAGCAGTTTAGCAGGGGCAGGGGGAGAAAAACTGTTTTTT.

V usage is TRBV29-1 and J usage is TRBJ2-7, with 14 positions matching TRBD2. The CDR3 has 13 amino acids. Germline-derived CDR1 and CDR2 are SQVTM and ANQGSEA. V trimming: 7 bases; J trimming: 4 bases; junction bases outside the gene matches: 3. CDR3 loop: CSAGLAGGYEQYF. The DNA for the CDR3 is TGCAGCGCAGGACTAGCGGGAGGTTACGAGCAGTACTTC.

The chain links TRBV5-4 to TRBJ2-7; no definite D call. The CDR3 is made up of 13 amino acids. The V gene lost 0 bases and the J gene lost 6 bases, with 10 bases spanning the gap. CDR1 is SGHNT and CDR2 is YYREEE in the germline V gene (reference sequence). DNA for the CDR3: TGTGCCAGCAGCTTGGCTACTCGCGGCGAGCAGTACTTC. This gives the protein CASSLATRGEQYF.

This clone was seen a single time. This chain uses TRBV5-1 with TRBJ2-7; TRBD2 agrees at 9 bases. With 0 bases clipped from V and 2 bases from J, the junction kept 12 bases outside the gene matches. The CDR3 is 18 amino acids. Per germline, CDR1 SGHRS and CDR2 YFSETQ. This chain's CDR3 is CASSLGWLAGDGAYEQYF. The CDR3 nucleotides are TGCGCCAGCAGCTTGGGATGGTTAGCGGGAGATGGTGCCTACGAGCAGTACTTC. The variable domain in full, with the rest retrieved from reference TRBV5-1 and TRBJ2-7, is KAGVTQTPRYLIKTRGQQVTLSCSPISGHRSVSWYQQTPGQGLQFLFEYFSETQRNKGNFPGRFSGRQFSNSRSEMNVSTLELGDSALYLCASSLGWLAGDGAYEQYFGPGTRLTVT.

A single count supports this clone. The J gene is TRBJ1-3, the V gene TRBV6-5, with D unresolved. V was shortened by 3 bases and J by 6 bases, with 3 bases between the two germline ends. Germline values: CDR1 MNHEY, CDR2 SVGAGI. This CDR3 spans 11 amino acids. The CDR3 protein is CASSYQNTIYF. The CDR3 region has the DNA TGTGCCAGCAGTTATCAAAACACCATATATTTT.

This clone has a single count. This chain joins TRBV7-3 and TRBJ2-5, with D perhaps matching TRBD1 (5 bases). This CDR3 region has 13 residues. Looked up from germline, CDR1 is SGHTA and CDR2 is FQGTGA. The germline V and J ends were trimmed by 5 bases and 1 base, with 8 bases remaining between them. The DNA of the CDR3 is TGTGCCAGCAGCCAGGGCACCCAAGAGACCCAGTACTTC. This gives the protein CASSQGTQETQYF.

The chain links TRBV5-4 to TRBJ2-1; D is perhaps TRBD1 (6 bases). CDR1 and CDR2 (germline): SGHNT, YYREEE (reference sequence). V lost 4 bases, J lost 0 bases, and 17 bases lay in between. The CDR3 covers 17 residues. CDR3: CASSPDSASSSYNEQFF. The CDR3 bases are TGTGCCAGCAGCCCGGACAGCGCCTCGAGCTCCTACAATGAGCAGTTCTTC.

The rearrangement uses TRBV4-1 and TRBJ1-5; 9 bases agree with TRBD1. This CDR3 comprises 15 residues. V trimming: 4 bases; J trimming: 6 bases; junction bases outside the gene matches: 7. Germline assignment: CDR1 MGHRA and CDR2 YSYEKL. CDR3 nucleotide sequence: TGCGCCAGCAGCCCCAATGACAGGGGGGGTCAGCCCCAGCATTTT. Translated, it gives CASSPNDRGGQPQHF.

The chain employs TRBV6-5 and TRBJ1-3; no definite D call. The CDR3 consists of 15 residues. Trimming stripped 4 bases from V and 8 bases from J, with 18 bases between. Germline V gives CDR1 MNHEY, CDR2 SVGAGI. The CDR3 DNA reads TGTGCCAGCAGTTTACGTCCGGGGAGGTGGGACACCATATATTTT. This translates into CASSLRPGRWDTIYF.

The V call is TRBV7-3, the J call TRBJ2-5; D is possibly TRBD2 (7 bases). This CDR3 is built from 15 residues. Trimming pared 1 base from V and 2 bases from J, leaving 11 bases between. Germline V gene lookup returns CDR1 SGHTA and CDR2 FQGTGA. This chain's CDR3 is CASSLMAGAQETQYF. The CDR3 nucleotides read TGTGCCAGCAGCTTAATGGCGGGGGCTCAAGAGACCCAGTACTTC.

This clone was recorded once. The J gene is TRBJ2-1, the V gene TRBV2, with TRBD2 matching over 12 bases. Unmatched junction bases numbered 3, after V lost 1 base and J lost 8 bases. Per the germline V gene, CDR1 is SNHLY and CDR2 is FYNNEI. CDR3 length: 15 residues. The CDR3 nucleotides are TGTGCCAGCAGTGAAGGACTAGCGGGAGTCTATGAGCAGTTCTTC. This encodes CASSEGLAGVYEQFF.

The J gene is TRBJ2-5, the V gene TRBV7-2; no definite D call. CDR1 is SGHTA, CDR2 FQGNSA, per germline. The CDR3 contains 14 residues. Trimming cost V 5 bases and J 2 bases, with 12 bases left between them. The CDR3 loop reads CASSPRQIQETQYF. The CDR3 nucleotides read TGTGCCAGCAGCCCTCGACAAATACAAGAGACCCAGTACTTC.

The rearrangement links TRBV2 to TRBJ2-2, with TRBD1 as a possible D gene (5 bases). Germline V lookup: CDR1 SNHLY, CDR2 FYNNEI. V lost 2 bases and J lost 2, with 15 bases in between. The CDR3 contains 17 residues. The CDR3, as DNA: TGTGCCAGCAGTGAACGCAGGGTTGGTTCTAACACCGGGGAGCTGTTTTTT. Residues: CASSERRVGSNTGELFF.

The V call is TRBV13, the J call TRBJ2-3; 10 positions agree with TRBD2. The CDR3 spans 16 residues. Germline assignment: CDR1 PRHDT and CDR2 FYEKMQ (reference sequence). V lost 1 base and J lost 3; bases outside the gene matches: 4. The CDR3 sequence: CASSLVAGGITDTQYF. Here the CDR3 DNA reads TGTGCCAGCAGCTTAGTAGCGGGAGGAATTACAGATACGCAGTATTTT.